This entry is about one T cell receptor beta chain. This clone was seen a handful of times. This receptor's antigen is unknown. The record has no base qualities; no much larger clone is one base away. Libraries came from the immunoSEQ multiplex PCR assay. For the multiplex PCR, a mixture combining 60 forward primers for TCR Vbeta segments and 13 reverse primers for TCR Jbeta segments was used. The CDR3 region of rearranged TCR beta genes was amplified from genomic DNA with a multiplex PCR assay. The amplified TCR beta libraries were sequenced on the Illumina HiSeq System as 87-base-pair reads. Under the source paper's analysis protocol: A later analysis tallied tens of millions of unique TCR beta chains across the roughly 610 repertoires, and around 10 million of those chains were shared by two or more donors. Raw reads were error-corrected and collapsed into unique sequences with a nearest-neighbor algorithm that merged closely related sequences to remove PCR and sequencing errors. To assign V, D and J gene segments, CDR3 sequences were aligned to IMGT reference sequences. For a sequence to be retained, a match of at least six nucleotides to both a V gene segment and a J gene segment was required. Rearrangements were called productive when the CDR3 lacked stop codons and stayed in frame with V and J; all others were non-productive. Following IMGT convention, CDR3 was defined as the stretch from the second conserved V-encoded cysteine up to the conserved J-encoded phenylalanine. In an earlier analysis of roughly 610 of the donors, sequences lacking an unambiguous match to a single V gene segment were excluded. An earlier analysis of approximately 590 of the donors classified V segments as functional when productive rearrangements were above 56.7% and as segregating when the standard deviation between donors was above 5%. To diagnose cytomegalovirus status from the catalog of TCR beta chain sequences, a statistical classification framework was built. In a later analysis, V and J genes were assigned by comparing TCR nucleotide sequences against IMGT/GENE-DB human TR gene sequences. Using the TCRdist pipeline, a later analysis assigned CDR3 sequences along with most-parsimonious VDJ recombination scenarios. In a later analysis, each TCR beta chain was defined by its CDR3 amino acid sequence together with its V-gene family, and reads without a unique V-gene family were excluded. In a later analysis, around 650 highly shared, low-generation-probability nucleotide sequences were removed to address suspected cross-contamination and a sequencing artifact. A later analysis calculated a clonal expansion index for each public chain from normalized within-repertoire ranks of inferred template counts. In a later analysis, generation probabilities were computed using a VDJ recombination model fitted to out-of-frame rearrangements, and the results were checked against IGoR. Hypergeometric tests were used in a later analysis to score TCR-TCR, TCR-HLA and TCR-CMV co-occurrence, with a repertoire-size bias correction applied to the TCR pairs. In a later analysis, false discovery rates were estimated by permuting HLA or CMV assignments 20 times. In a later analysis, co-occurring TCRs were grouped using DBSCAN, and TCRdist sequence similarity was added for clustering within HLA-allele-positive subsets. Co-occurrence clustering excluded repertoires with fewer than 30,000 or more than 120,000 public chains, plus five with anomalous nucleotide sharing. TCRdb limited this immuneACCESS table to in-frame rearrangements with V and J called. A share of clones is missing; checked studies link under half to unresolved V genes, and the rest is unexplained. The DNA gave D and trimming, while V, J and clone size come from that table. In all, the sample holds about 110,000 clones, and around 70% of those were seen once. The leading ten clones occupy 4.5% to 5.5% of the sample.

Here V drops 6 bases and J drops 2 bases, and the junction holds 5 bases not matched to any gene. Taken from cysteine to phenylalanine, the CDR3 has 14 residues. This entry keeps only the CDR3 DNA: 42 bases, framed from base 1. The germline V gene (reference sequence) specifies MNHNY as CDR1 and SVGAGI as CDR2. This entry is derived from a study of cytomegalovirus exposure and HLA in healthy donors listed by TCRdb under 2017. The study in broad terms: An earlier analysis of about 530 of the donors reported over 250 Gb of sequence data and 117 million unique TCR beta sequences obtained from around 170 million T cells. An early release that covered roughly 600 HLA-typed donors contained approximately 300 gigabases of sequencing data and some 87 million unique TCR sequences. Of the 350 to 450 genotyped donors, 81% fell in the genetic ancestry cluster associated with self-reported Caucasian donors. The study aimed to test whether signatures of past pathogen exposure could be identified by cataloging public T cell receptors. The study used immunosequencing to profile the T cell repertoires of 600 to 850 subjects and linked those repertoires to cytomegalovirus serostatus. Along with the roughly 670-subject first cohort, a separate validation cohort of around 110 different subjects was used. High-throughput TCR immunosequencing, statistical association of individual TCRs with disease status, and machine learning were combined to predict cytomegalovirus infection status. To study patterns of TCR occurrence, a later analysis re-analyzed previously published TCR beta repertoires from several hundred donors and added high-resolution HLA genotyping. Rather than using new phenotypic data, the later analysis identified candidate immune exposures from TCR beta sequences and from how often those sequences occurred across donors. An earlier analysis of some 500 of the donors used high-throughput TCR beta sequencing to judge whether each TCR beta V gene segment behaved as functional or pseudogenic. Alongside the repertoire data, information on donor age, sex, ethnicity and CMV serostatus was compiled. In a later genetic analysis, genome-wide SNP genotypes for about three fifths of the 666 donors were used, and that subset was treated as a discovery cohort. All discovery cohort repertoires had been generated on a single sequencing platform. Class I and class II HLA loci were covered by the typing at four-digit resolution. Typing coverage varied by locus: roughly 629-640 donors for A, B, C, DRB1 and DQB1; approximately 500 for DQA1; about 600 for DPA1; more than 450 for DPB1. Because of strong linkage in the cohort, roughly five DR-DQ haplotypes were treated as single units for association and clustering. Among approximately 370 genotyped donors of the cohort, an average of approximately 220,000 unique TCR beta nucleotide sequences was sequenced per donor, of which 15% to 20% were non-productive.

The cohort consisted of approximately 690 healthy bone marrow donors. At the time of sampling, every cohort member was nominally healthy, though immune exposures that went unrecorded were likely present. The donor was CMV seropositive and was included in the group of almost 300 seropositive cohort members. Every donor gave a peripheral blood sample, and the peripheral blood mononuclear cells from that sample were used for TCR beta sequencing. The Qiagen DNeasy Blood Extraction Kit was used to extract genomic DNA from the blood cell samples. The study at large found these results: In an earlier analysis of around 500 of the donors, most TCR beta V segments appeared in productive rearrangements about 87% or about 30% of the time, broadly matching IMGT annotations. The only immune exposure information available for the cohort was CMV serostatus. Strong co-occurrence of HLA alleles, especially DR and DQ, made assigning TCR associations to individual alleles difficult. A cluster of highly shared sequence variants was judged likely to represent a technical artifact of the sequencing pipeline. According to a later analysis, parvovirus B19, influenza, CMV and Epstein-Barr virus appeared linked to several top co-occurrence clusters. The earlier analysis of 587 of the donors excluded some 16 rarely observed V segments, including chromosome 9 orphons, because counts were too low. In the study, 164 TCR beta chains were listed as associated with cytomegalovirus. The classifier was reported to diagnose cytomegalovirus status with high specificity and sensitivity in both the original and validation cohorts. In a later analysis, HLA-associated TCR beta chains showed more clonal expansion and lower generation probabilities than non-associated chains that were equally common. The authors suggested that the approach could potentially be generalized to other disease states and immunological phenotypes. A later analysis found that most CMV-associated TCR beta chains appeared HLA-restricted, with HLA associations seemingly driven largely by CMV exposure. A later genetic analysis associated a missense DCLRE1C variant with V-gene and J-gene trimming of TCR beta chains, and an independent cohort replicated the association. Most TCR sequences were seen in very few donors, while some public TCRs were found in many individuals. The presence/absence analyses assumed that sequencing depth was roughly uniform across donors, and that assumption may not be true. Some IMGT-functional V segments, including TRBV6-2 and TRBV6-3, could not be told apart with the 87-base-pair reads, so those segments were excluded. In a later analysis, the rate of TCR association differed among HLA loci, with DRB1 alleles having the most associated TCRs and HLA-C alleles having the fewest. Linkage disequilibrium might explain the correlated functional status among segregating V segments, but an unknown experimental factor could not be excluded. In vitro tests confirmed that a few of the cytomegalovirus-associated TCR beta chains recognize cytomegalovirus antigens. Because HLA typing was unavailable for some donors at each locus, only the typed subset was used in association tests. In a later analysis, around 15,000 TCR beta sequences were associated with specific HLA alleles at a false discovery rate of 0.05. Compared with the roughly 710-donor mean, donors in an Asian-associated ancestry cluster had fewer N-insertions in productive TCRs, according to a later genetic analysis. Only TCR beta chains were sequenced in this cohort, and the absence of alpha or paired-chain data limited detectable features. A further reported finding was that TCR beta sequences accurately predicted the HLA-A and HLA-B alleles for most subjects in the first cohort.

The sequence was obtained from a woman in her seventies in good health and CMV-seropositive. Source material: PBMCs. The chain couples TRBV6-6 to TRBJ2-7, with 9 middle bases fitting TRBD1. The CDR3 is CASRSGTGTYEQYF. The DNA sequence is given as TGTGCCAGCAGATCCGGGACAGGGACCTACGAGCAGTACTTC.